This TCR beta chain comes out of a study of blood T cell repertoires in COVID-19 (TCRdb year 2020). Broadly, across the study: Samples covering the acute and convalescent phases of COVID-19 were provided by collaborators in the United States, Italy and Spain. Where available, HLA class I and class II types were taken from metadata supplied by the sample provider and were not determined by assay-based typing. Subjects who had been exposed to COVID-19, were actively infected with it, or had recovered from it provided the deeply sampled blood TCRbeta repertoires that made up the dataset. The repertoires were made available in a free public database intended to serve as a resource for research on the immune response to SARS-CoV-2. Nearly every sample came with metadata listing a de-identified subject ID, COVID-19 status, age in years and sex. The material from the prospective study consisted of cDNA or gDNA derived from T cells, B-cell-depleted T cells, or PBMCs. The samples were drawn from two sources: the first 160 participants of the ongoing ImmuneRACE study, and 950 to 1,500 subjects contributed by 6 global collaborators. On the study overall, not on this receptor specifically: The quantity of clinical and demographic metadata differed by source and by participant and was supplied without curation.

CDR1 and CDR2, looked up from the germline V gene (reference sequence), are SEHNR and FQNEAQ. Trimming takes 4 bases off V and 4 bases off J; junction bases not matched to a gene: 6. From its cysteine to its phenylalanine, the CDR3 spans 16 amino acids. Just the 48-base CDR3 DNA is kept, in frame starting at base 1. As to this clone: The clone's antigen remains unknown. Base-call qualities are not available, and no considerably larger clone is one nucleotide away.

At one collaborating source in Seattle, patients were enrolled during active infection and were followed longitudinally through the course of disease. Whole blood was collected in K2EDTA tubes by collaborating institutions according to the institutions' own protocols. For TCRbeta analysis, collaborators shipped samples as frozen whole blood, isolated PBMCs, or DNA extracted from either of those sample types. The immunoSEQ Assay, a bias-controlled multiplex PCR, was used to amplify TCRbeta CDR3 regions from genomic DNA. The study's own analysis went as follows. The number of nucleated cells in each sample was estimated by amplification of reference gene primers within the assay. Sequence reads were collapsed and filtered to measure the absolute abundance of every unique TCRbeta CDR3 rearrangement. For each sample, productive Simpson clonality was calculated as the square root of Simpson's diversity index across productive rearrangements. This immuneACCESS table, as held by TCRdb, lists in-frame sequences with V and J called but not all clones. Of the missing ones, under half trace to an unresolved V gene in checked studies; the others have no known cause. V and J calls plus clone size are reproduced from that table; the DNA served to infer D and trimming. The sample table records about 53,000 clones; 81% of these occur just once. Approximately 20% of the sample comes from the top ten.

The sequenced material came from peripheral blood. This chain is built from TRBV7-9 and TRBJ2-1; the junction holds 11 bases that match TRBD2. This TCR was sampled from a woman over 75 with COVID-19, enrolled during active disease. DNA sequence: TGTGCCAGCAGCTCCCGACTAGCGGGACGGTACAATGAGCAGTTCTTC. This codes for CASSSRLAGRYNEQFF.